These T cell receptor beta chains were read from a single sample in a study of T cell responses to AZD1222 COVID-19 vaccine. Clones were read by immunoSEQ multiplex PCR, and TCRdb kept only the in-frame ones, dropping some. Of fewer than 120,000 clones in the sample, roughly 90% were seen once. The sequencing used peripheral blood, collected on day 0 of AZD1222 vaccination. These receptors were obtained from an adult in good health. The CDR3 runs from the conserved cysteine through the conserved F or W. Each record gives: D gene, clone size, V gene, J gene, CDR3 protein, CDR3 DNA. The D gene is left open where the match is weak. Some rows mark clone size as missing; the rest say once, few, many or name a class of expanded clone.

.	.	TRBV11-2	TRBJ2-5	CASSRPISTQYF	TGTGCCAGCAGCCGCCCAATTTCGACCCAGTACTTC
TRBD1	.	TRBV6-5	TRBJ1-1	CASSPGTGENTEAFF	TGTGCCAGCAGCCCCGGGACAGGCGAGAACACTGAAGCTTTCTTT
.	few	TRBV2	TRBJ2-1	CASRGNEQFF	TGTGCCAGCCGAGGCAATGAGCAGTTCTTC
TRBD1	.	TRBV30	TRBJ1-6	CAWSVRGYNSPLHF	TGTGCCTGGAGTGTCAGGGGGTATAATTCACCCCTCCACTTT
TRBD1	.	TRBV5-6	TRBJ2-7	CASSLVGQGSYEQYF	TGTGCCAGCAGCTTGGTGGGACAGGGGAGTTACGAGCAGTACTTC
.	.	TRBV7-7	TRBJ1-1	CASSQGGNTEAFF	TGTGCCAGCAGTCAGGGCGGGAACACTGAAGCTTTCTTT
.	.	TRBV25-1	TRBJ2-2	CASKPTGTKNTGELFF	TGTGCCAGCAAACCAACCGGGACAAAAAACACCGGGGAGCTGTTTTTT
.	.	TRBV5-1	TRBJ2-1	CASSLDWADSSYNEQFF	TGCGCCAGCAGCTTGGATTGGGCGGATAGCTCCTACAATGAGCAGTTCTTC
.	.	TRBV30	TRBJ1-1	CAWSEGMNTEAFF	TGTGCCTGGAGTGAGGGAATGAACACTGAAGCTTTCTTT
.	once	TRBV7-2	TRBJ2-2	CASSLSFRDTGELFF	TGTGCCAGCAGCTTAAGCTTCCGGGACACCGGGGAGCTGTTTTTT
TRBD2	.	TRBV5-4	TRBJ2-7	CASSLVLAGGPNEQYF	TGTGCCAGCAGCTTGGTGCTAGCGGGAGGGCCCAACGAGCAGTACTTC
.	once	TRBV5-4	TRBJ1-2	CASSLDRGAGGYTF	TGTGCCAGCAGCTTGGATCGGGGGGCGGGTGGCTACACCTTC
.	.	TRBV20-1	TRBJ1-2	CSASPTGGYTF	TGCAGTGCTAGTCCGACAGGTGGCTACACCTTC
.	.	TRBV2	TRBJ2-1	CASRPPGVLYNEQFF	TGTGCCAGCAGACCCCCCGGGGTCCTGTACAATGAGCAGTTCTTC
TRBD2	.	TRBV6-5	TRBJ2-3	CASSRGLAGVDTQYF	TGTGCCAGCAGTCGGGGACTAGCGGGAGTTGATACGCAGTATTTT
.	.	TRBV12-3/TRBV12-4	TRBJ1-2	CASRPLSWGYTF	TGTGCCAGCAGACCGCTCAGTTGGGGCTACACCTTC
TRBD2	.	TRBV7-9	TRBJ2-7	CASSHGLAYEQYF	TGTGCCAGCAGCCATGGACTAGCCTACGAGCAGTACTTC
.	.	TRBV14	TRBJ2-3	CASSQVSTDTQYF	TGTGCCAGCAGCCAGGTTAGCACAGATACGCAGTATTTT
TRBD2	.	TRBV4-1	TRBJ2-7	CASSRAGGTEAYEQYF	TGCGCCAGCAGCCGAGCGGGAGGGACAGAAGCCTACGAGCAGTACTTC
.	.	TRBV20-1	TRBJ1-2	CSADSFGGYTF	TGCAGTGCTGACTCTTTCGGAGGCTACACCTTC
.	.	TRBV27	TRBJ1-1	CASRLLGEEEAFF	TGTGCCAGCAGATTACTAGGCGAGGAAGAAGCTTTCTTT
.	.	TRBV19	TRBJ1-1	CATLTGMNTEAFF	TGTGCCACCTTGACAGGAATGAACACTGAAGCTTTCTTT
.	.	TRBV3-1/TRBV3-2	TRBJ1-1	CASSQARFQMNTEAFF	TGTGCCAGCAGCCAAGCCAGATTCCAGATGAACACTGAAGCTTTCTTT
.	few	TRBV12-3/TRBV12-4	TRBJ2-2	CASRETGTGELFF	TGTGCCAGCAGGGAAACCGGCACCGGGGAGCTGTTTTTT
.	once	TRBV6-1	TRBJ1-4	CASSEAKGVNEKLFF	TGTGCCAGCAGTGAAGCAAAGGGGGTGAATGAAAAACTGTTTTTT
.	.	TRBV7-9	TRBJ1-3	CASAGQLQNGNTIYF	TGTGCCAGCGCGGGCCAGTTGCAGAATGGAAACACCATATATTTT
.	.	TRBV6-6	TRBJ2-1	CASWPGAYWDEQFF	TGTGCCAGCTGGCCAGGAGCGTATTGGGATGAGCAGTTCTTC